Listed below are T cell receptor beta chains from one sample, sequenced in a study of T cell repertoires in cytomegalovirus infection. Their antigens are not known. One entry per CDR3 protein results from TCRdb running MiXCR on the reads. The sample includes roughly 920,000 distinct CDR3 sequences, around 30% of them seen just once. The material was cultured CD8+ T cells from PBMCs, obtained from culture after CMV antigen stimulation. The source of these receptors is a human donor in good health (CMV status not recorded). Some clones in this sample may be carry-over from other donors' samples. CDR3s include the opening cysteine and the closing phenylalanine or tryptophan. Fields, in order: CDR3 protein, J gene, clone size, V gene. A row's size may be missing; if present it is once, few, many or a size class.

CDR3 protein: CASSQLGSYYNEQFF
J gene: TRBJ2-1
clone size: NA
V gene: TRBV14

CDR3 protein: CATVTTGVGNQPQHF
J gene: TRBJ1-5
clone size: NA
V gene: TRBV24-1

CDR3 protein: CASSPAVTGCTEAFF
J gene: TRBJ1-1
clone size: NA
V gene: TRBV6-5

CDR3 protein: CASSGSVSANTQYF
J gene: TRBJ2-3
clone size: NA
V gene: TRBV9

CDR3 protein: CASSSPGFHQPQHF
J gene: TRBJ1-5
clone size: NA
V gene: TRBV28

CDR3 protein: CASSDRDRVLNEQFF
J gene: TRBJ2-1
clone size: few
V gene: TRBV7-9

CDR3 protein: CATQGIGGGNQPQHF
J gene: TRBJ1-5
clone size: few
V gene: TRBV7-9

CDR3 protein: CASSLSAGWNEQYF
J gene: TRBJ2-7
clone size: NA
V gene: TRBV27

CDR3 protein: CSARDNYGYTF
J gene: TRBJ1-2
clone size: NA
V gene: TRBV29-1

CDR3 protein: CASSLESTAQYF
J gene: TRBJ2-5
clone size: few
V gene: TRBV7-9

CDR3 protein: CASSLIGGGAYNEQFF
J gene: TRBJ2-1
clone size: NA
V gene: TRBV27

CDR3 protein: CASSSRLAESTGELFF
J gene: TRBJ2-2
clone size: few
V gene: TRBV7-6

CDR3 protein: CASSEEAGGPREQFF
J gene: TRBJ2-1
clone size: NA
V gene: TRBV6-1

CDR3 protein: CASSSGRLYGYTF
J gene: TRBJ1-2
clone size: many
V gene: TRBV27

CDR3 protein: CASTLQGLYGYTF
J gene: TRBJ1-2
clone size: few
V gene: TRBV19

CDR3 protein: CASSPPVTGPGINEQYF
J gene: TRBJ2-7
clone size: few
V gene: TRBV18

CDR3 protein: CASSFPRRETQYF
J gene: TRBJ2-5
clone size: many
V gene: TRBV7-2

CDR3 protein: CSARDSRDTLQETQYF
J gene: TRBJ2-5
clone size: NA
V gene: TRBV20-1

CDR3 protein: CATSEGSYNEQFF
J gene: TRBJ2-1
clone size: few
V gene: TRBV24-1

CDR3 protein: CASSYEEGKDYGYTF
J gene: TRBJ1-2
clone size: NA
V gene: TRBV6-2/TRBV6-3

CDR3 protein: CVSSLAGGGTDTQYF
J gene: TRBJ2-3
clone size: NA
V gene: TRBV7-2

CDR3 protein: CASSLEGKTNYGYTF
J gene: TRBJ1-2
clone size: few
V gene: TRBV7-2

CDR3 protein: CASSQRKAAKNIQYF
J gene: TRBJ2-4
clone size: NA
V gene: TRBV27

CDR3 protein: CASSLRRDHEQFF
J gene: TRBJ2-1
clone size: many
V gene: TRBV7-2

CDR3 protein: CASSQTVSTEAFF
J gene: TRBJ1-1
clone size: NA
V gene: TRBV7-9

CDR3 protein: CASTPGAGNYGYTF
J gene: TRBJ1-2
clone size: few
V gene: TRBV27

CDR3 protein: CARGGSEETQYF
J gene: TRBJ2-5
clone size: NA
V gene: TRBV12-5

CDR3 protein: CASSLVDRGMDYGYTF
J gene: TRBJ1-2
clone size: many
V gene: TRBV12-3/TRBV12-4

CDR3 protein: CASSLAYGGSYEQYF
J gene: TRBJ2-7
clone size: NA
V gene: TRBV12-3/TRBV12-4

CDR3 protein: CASSHAGADYNSPLHF
J gene: TRBJ1-6
clone size: NA
V gene: TRBV7-9

CDR3 protein: CASSLGGQGGSIQYF
J gene: TRBJ2-4
clone size: NA
V gene: TRBV27

CDR3 protein: CASSLRTSGGAPNNEQFF
J gene: TRBJ2-1
clone size: NA
V gene: TRBV12-3/TRBV12-4

CDR3 protein: CASSLGKTGELFF
J gene: TRBJ2-2
clone size: few
V gene: TRBV7-9